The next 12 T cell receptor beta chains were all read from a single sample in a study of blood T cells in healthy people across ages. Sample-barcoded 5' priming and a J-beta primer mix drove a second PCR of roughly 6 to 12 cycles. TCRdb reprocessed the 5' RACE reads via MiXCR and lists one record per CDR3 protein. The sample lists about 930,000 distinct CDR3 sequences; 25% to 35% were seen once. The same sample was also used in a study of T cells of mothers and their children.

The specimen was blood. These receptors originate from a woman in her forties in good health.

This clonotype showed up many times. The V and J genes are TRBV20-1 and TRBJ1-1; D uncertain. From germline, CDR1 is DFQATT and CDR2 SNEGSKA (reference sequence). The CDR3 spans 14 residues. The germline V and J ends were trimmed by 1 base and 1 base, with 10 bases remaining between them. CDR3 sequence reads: CSARVGSSNTEAFF. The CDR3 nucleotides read TGCAGTGCTAGAGTCGGCAGCTCGAACACTGAAGCTTTCTTT.

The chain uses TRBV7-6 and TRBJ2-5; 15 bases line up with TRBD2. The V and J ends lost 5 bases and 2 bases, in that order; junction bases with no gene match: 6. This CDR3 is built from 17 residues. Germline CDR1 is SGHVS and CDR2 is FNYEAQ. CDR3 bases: TGTGCCAGCAGCCCGGGACTAGCGGGGGGAGCTCAAGAGACCCAGTACTTC. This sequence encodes CASSPGLAGGAQETQYF.

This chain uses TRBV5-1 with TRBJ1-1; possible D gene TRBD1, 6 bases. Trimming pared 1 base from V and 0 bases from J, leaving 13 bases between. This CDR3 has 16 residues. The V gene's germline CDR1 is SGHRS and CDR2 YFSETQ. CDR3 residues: CASSLKRTVLNTEAFF. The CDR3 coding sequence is TGCGCCAGCAGCTTGAAGAGGACAGTTCTGAACACTGAAGCTTTCTTT.

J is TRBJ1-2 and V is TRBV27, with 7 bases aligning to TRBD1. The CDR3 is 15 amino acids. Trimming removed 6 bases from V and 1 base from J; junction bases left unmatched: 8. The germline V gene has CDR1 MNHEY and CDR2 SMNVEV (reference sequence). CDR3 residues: CASRDRTLSNYGYTF. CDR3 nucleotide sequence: TGTGCCAGCAGGGACAGGACCCTTAGTAACTATGGCTACACCTTC.

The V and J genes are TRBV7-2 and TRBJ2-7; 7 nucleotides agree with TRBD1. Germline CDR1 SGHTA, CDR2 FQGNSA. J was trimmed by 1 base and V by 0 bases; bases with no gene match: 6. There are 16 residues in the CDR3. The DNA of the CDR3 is TGTGCCAGCAGCTTAGCACAGGGGACAGAGTCCTACGAGCAGTACTTC. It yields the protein CASSLAQGTESYEQYF.

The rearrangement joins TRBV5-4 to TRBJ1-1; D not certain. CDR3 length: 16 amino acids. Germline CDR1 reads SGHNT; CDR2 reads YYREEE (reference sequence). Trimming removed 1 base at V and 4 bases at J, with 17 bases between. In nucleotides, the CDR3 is TGTGCCAGCAGCTTGTCAGTCTTGGGCAGCGGCACTGAAGCTTTCTTT. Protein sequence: CASSLSVLGSGTEAFF.

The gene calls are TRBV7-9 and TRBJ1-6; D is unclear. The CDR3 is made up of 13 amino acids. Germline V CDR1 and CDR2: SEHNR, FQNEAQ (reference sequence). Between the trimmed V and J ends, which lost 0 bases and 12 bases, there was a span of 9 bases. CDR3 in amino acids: CASSLAPSGPLHF. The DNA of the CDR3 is TGTGCCAGCAGCTTAGCCCCGTCCGGACCCCTCCACTTT.

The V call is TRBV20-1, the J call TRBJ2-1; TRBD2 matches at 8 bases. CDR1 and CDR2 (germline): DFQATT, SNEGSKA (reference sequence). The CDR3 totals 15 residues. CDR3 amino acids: CCSIAGRVSYNEQFF. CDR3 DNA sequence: TGCTGTTCGATAGCGGGGAGAGTTTCCTACAATGAGCAGTTCTTC.

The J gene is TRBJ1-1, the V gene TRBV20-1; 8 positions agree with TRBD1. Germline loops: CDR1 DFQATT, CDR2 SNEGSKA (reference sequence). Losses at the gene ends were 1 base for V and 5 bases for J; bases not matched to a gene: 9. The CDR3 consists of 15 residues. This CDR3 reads CSARAQGQGRTEAFF. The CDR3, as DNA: TGCAGTGCTAGAGCTCAAGGACAGGGTCGGACTGAAGCTTTCTTT.

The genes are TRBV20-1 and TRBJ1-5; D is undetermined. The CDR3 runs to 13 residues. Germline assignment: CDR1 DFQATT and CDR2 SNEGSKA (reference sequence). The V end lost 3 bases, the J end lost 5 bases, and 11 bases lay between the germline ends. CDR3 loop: CSARERRYQPQHF. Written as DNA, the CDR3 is TGCAGTGCTAGGGAGCGACGTTATCAGCCCCAGCATTTT.

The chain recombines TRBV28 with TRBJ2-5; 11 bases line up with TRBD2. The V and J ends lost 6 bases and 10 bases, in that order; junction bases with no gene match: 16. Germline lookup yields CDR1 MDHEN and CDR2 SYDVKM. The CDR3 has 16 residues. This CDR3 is CASSQRTSGHYEGQYF. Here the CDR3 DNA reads TGTGCCAGCAGCCAGAGGACTAGCGGGCATTATGAGGGCCAGTACTTC.

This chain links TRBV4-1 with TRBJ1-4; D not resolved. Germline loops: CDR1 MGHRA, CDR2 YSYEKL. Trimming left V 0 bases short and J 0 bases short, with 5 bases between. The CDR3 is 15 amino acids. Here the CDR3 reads CASSQDRSTNEKLFF. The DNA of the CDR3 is TGCGCCAGCAGCCAAGATAGGTCAACTAATGAAAAACTGTTTTTT.